Following are 10 T cell receptor beta chains from one sample sequenced in a study of PD-1 blockade in classical Hodgkin lymphoma. Clones were read by immunoSEQ multiplex PCR, and TCRdb kept only the in-frame ones, dropping some. Counted here are about 4,600 clones, 67% occurring once; the ten biggest clones make up under 30%. Time point: cycle 4 day 1 (C4D1), after five to seven weeks of nivolumab. There was relapse after autologous stem cell transplantation in every patient, and there was variation in brentuximab vedotin exposure. The sample in question was peripheral blood mononuclear cells (PBMCs), obtained before the fourth cycle of nivolumab. These receptors were collected from a human donor with classical Hodgkin lymphoma.

This sequence joins TRBV27 and TRBJ2-7, with TRBD2 matching 11 bases. The CDR3 runs 19 residues. Per the germline V gene, CDR1 is MNHEY and CDR2 is SMNVEV (reference sequence). V lost 4 bases, J lost 9 bases, and 23 bases stayed unmatched. In DNA, the CDR3 is TGTGCCAGCAGTTCCGTGAGAGGGACTAGCGGACGGCGGGCCTTTAGGCAGTACTTC. Its translation: CASSSVRGTSGRRAFRQYF.

This chain links TRBV30 with TRBJ2-1; possibly TRBD1 or TRBD2 for D (6 bases each). Trimming took 3 bases from V and 2 from J, leaving 14 bases between them. This CDR3 comprises 15 residues. Per the germline V gene, CDR1 is GTSNPN and CDR2 is SVGIG (reference sequence). CDR3 loop: CAWSPWGAPYNEQFF. The CDR3, as DNA: TGTGCCTGGAGCCCTTGGGGGGCTCCCTACAATGAGCAGTTCTTC.

The V call is TRBV7-9, the J call TRBJ2-7, with D perhaps being TRBD1 or TRBD2 (5 bases each). The CDR3 extends over 14 amino acids. V was clipped by 3 bases and J by 4 bases, with 13 bases between them. Germline CDR1 and CDR2: SEHNR and FQNEAQ (reference sequence). The CDR3 region has the DNA TGTGCCAGCAGCTTTCCGGGGCTTGGGTACGAGCAGTACTTC. It yields the protein CASSFPGLGYEQYF.

The genes are TRBV6-1 and TRBJ2-7; D not certain. The CDR3 is 12 amino acids. CDR1 MNHNS and CDR2 SASEGT come from the germline V gene. V was cut by 7 bases and J by 0 bases, with 7 bases left in between. CDR3 coding DNA: TGTGCCAGCAAGTCAGCCTCCTACGAGCAGTACTTC. Protein sequence: CASKSASYEQYF.

This chain links TRBV7-2 with TRBJ2-4; D is unclear. The V end lost 3 bases, the J end lost 3 bases, and 12 bases lay between the germline ends. Germline V gives CDR1 SGHTA, CDR2 FQGNSA. The CDR3 runs 15 residues. CDR3: CASSLWGSGKNIQYF. CDR3 DNA: TGTGCCAGCAGCTTGTGGGGATCTGGCAAAAACATTCAGTACTTC. The full variable domain, with the rest looked up from reference TRBV7-2 and TRBJ2-4, is GAGVSQSPSNKVTEKGKDVELRCDPISGHTALYWYRQSLGQGLEFLIYFQGNSAPDKSGLPSDRFSAERTGGSVSTLTIQRTQQEDSAVYLCASSLWGSGKNIQYFGAGTRLSVL.

The chain links TRBV6-5 to TRBJ2-7, with 9 bases fitting TRBD1. The CDR3 has 13 residues. The germline gives CDR1 MNHEY, CDR2 SVGAGI. Losses at the gene ends were 7 bases for V and 6 bases for J; bases not matched to a gene: 7. The chain's CDR3 is CASKGQGSSEQYF. The CDR3 DNA sequence: TGTGCCAGCAAGGGACAGGGTTCATCCGAGCAGTACTTC.

This sequence joins TRBV6-5 and TRBJ1-5; D may be TRBD1 (6 bases). CDR3 length: 15 residues. The germline V gene encodes CDR1 MNHEY and CDR2 SVGAGI. V was shortened by 6 bases and J by 0 bases, with 12 bases between the two germline ends. CDR3: CASSLQGFSNQPQHF. As DNA, the CDR3 is TGTGCCAGCAGCCTTCAGGGGTTTAGCAATCAGCCCCAGCATTTT.

The chain is built from TRBV7-2 and TRBJ2-5; TRBD2 might be the D (5 bases). Germline CDR1 and CDR2: SGHTA and FQGNSA. The length of the CDR3 is 15 residues. V was clipped by 5 bases and J by 2 bases, with 15 bases between them. The CDR3 is CASSPVRGKQETQYF. CDR3 sequence (DNA): TGTGCCAGCAGCCCGGTAAGAGGGAAACAAGAGACCCAGTACTTC. Full variable domain (remainder filled in from reference TRBV7-2 and TRBJ2-5): GAGVSQSPSNKVTEKGKDVELRCDPISGHTALYWYRQSLGQGLEFLIYFQGNSAPDKSGLPSDRFSAERTGGSVSTLTIQRTQQEDSAVYLCASSPVRGKQETQYFGPGTRLLVL.

The chain combines TRBV5-6 with TRBJ2-1; D assignment may be TRBD1 or TRBD2 (5 bases each). The germline CDR1 and CDR2 sequences are SGHDT and YYEEEE. CDR3 length equals 16 residues. V was cut by 0 bases and J by 5 bases, with 15 bases left in between. CDR3 bases: TGTGCCAGCAGCTTGGAGGGGACCGGTGCCCACAATGAGCAGTTCTTC. Its protein product is CASSLEGTGAHNEQFF. The whole variable domain, remainder taken from reference TRBV5-6 and TRBJ2-1, is DAGVTQSPTHLIKTRGQQVTLRCSPKSGHDTVSWYQQALGQGPQFIFQYYEEEERQRGNFPDRFSGHQFPNYSSELNVNALLLGDSALYLCASSLEGTGAHNEQFFGPGTRLTVL.

The chain uses TRBV7-2 and TRBJ2-6, with D possibly TRBD1 on 6 matching bases. Trimming took 5 bases from V and 3 from J, leaving 8 bases between them. The CDR3 is made up of 14 amino acids. Germline V gives CDR1 SGHTA, CDR2 FQGNSA. CDR3 sequence (DNA): TGTGCCAGCAGCAGAGGGGGTGGGGCCAACGTCCTGACTTTC. Protein sequence: CASSRGGGANVLTF.